One and the same sample provided the 24 T cell receptor beta chains below, sequenced in a study of control samples from healthy donors and cancer patients. Using immunoSEQ multiplex PCR, the repertoire was profiled, and TCRdb retains in-frame clones only, with some absent. The sample records some 120,000 clones, approximately 94% being singletons. The sample was blood. The receptors come from a man aged 25-45 years in good health.

The CDR3 spells CASSATWGPEETQYF. The CDR3 DNA reads TGTGCCAGCAGCGCGACTTGGGGTCCGGAGGAGACCCAGTACTTC. V and J are TRBV13 and TRBJ2-5; D gene ambiguous. The length of the CDR3 is 15 residues. The germline gives CDR1 PRHDT, CDR2 FYEKMQ (reference sequence). V gave up 5 bases and J gave up 5 bases, with 18 bases separating them.

This chain links TRBV5-8 with TRBJ2-5; tentative D call: TRBD2 (6 bases). V lost 5 bases and J 7 bases, leaving 18 bases between the germline ends. Germline V gives CDR1 SGHTS, CDR2 YDEGEE. CDR3 length equals 14 residues. In DNA, the CDR3 is TGTGCCAGCAGGACCTGGGGGGAAGAAGGGACCCAGTACTTC. It encodes CASRTWGEEGTQYF.

CDR3 amino acids: CASSLVGGGGADTQYF. DNA of the CDR3: TGTGCCAGCAGCTTAGTCGGCGGGGGAGGGGCAGATACGCAGTATTTT. This sequence joins TRBV7-2 and TRBJ2-3; TRBD2 matches at 7 bases. The CDR3 spans 16 residues. Trimming cost V 1 base and J 4 bases; bases outside gene matches: 8. In germline, CDR1 is SGHTA, CDR2 FQGNSA. The full variable domain, completed using reference TRBV7-2 and TRBJ2-3, is GAGVSQSPSNKVTEKGKDVELRCDPISGHTALYWYRQSLGQGLEFLIYFQGNSAPDKSGLPSDRFSAERTGGSVSTLTIQRTQQEDSAVYLCASSLVGGGGADTQYFGPGTRLTVL.

The chain combines TRBV6-5 with TRBJ2-7; 11 bases are shared with TRBD1. The CDR3 has 15 amino acids. CDR1 is MNHEY, CDR2 SVGAGI, per germline. V dropped 4 bases and J dropped 5; count of bases not matched to a gene: 7. CDR3 sequence (DNA): TGTGCCAGCAGTTGGGGACAGGGGGACCTCAACGAGCAGTACTTC. Its translation: CASSWGQGDLNEQYF.

The rearrangement links TRBV5-4 to TRBJ2-1; 7 nucleotides align to TRBD2. The CDR3 spans 13 residues. The germline V gene has CDR1 SGHNT and CDR2 YYREEE (reference sequence). The V and J ends lost 4 bases and 7 bases, in that order; junction bases with no gene match: 5. The CDR3 protein is CASSRGGGNEQFF. CDR3 in DNA: TGTGCCAGCAGCCGCGGCGGGGGAAATGAGCAGTTCTTC.

The gene calls are TRBV30 and TRBJ2-2; 7 nucleotides agree with TRBD1. This CDR3 is 13 amino acids long. V shed 5 bases and J 2 bases; nucleotides not matched to a gene: 2. The V gene's germline CDR1 is GTSNPN and CDR2 SVGIG (reference sequence). CDR3 region: CAWGDSNTGELFF. CDR3 nucleotides: TGTGCCTGGGGGGACAGCAACACCGGGGAGCTGTTTTTT.

The gene calls are TRBV19 and TRBJ2-3, with D uncertain. Trimming removed 9 bases from V and 4 bases from J, with 11 bases in between. Germline V gene data show CDR1 as LNHDA and CDR2 as SQIVND (reference sequence). There are 12 residues in the CDR3. The CDR3 region is CASSALADTQYF. The CDR3 region has the DNA TGTGCCAGCTCCGCCCTCGCAGATACGCAGTATTTT.

V usage is TRBV11-2 and J usage is TRBJ2-1; the D is unclear. Germline CDR1 reads SGHAT; CDR2 reads FQNNGV. Trimming took 3 bases from V and 1 from J, leaving 19 bases between them. The CDR3 extends over 18 amino acids. CDR3 protein: CASSFRVTARSSYNEQFF. The CDR3 DNA follows: TGTGCCAGCAGCTTTCGAGTCACAGCCAGATCTTCCTACAATGAGCAGTTCTTC.

This chain joins TRBV9 and TRBJ2-7, with 9 bases aligning to TRBD2. Trimming at V came to 0 bases and at J to 2 bases, leaving 0 bases not matched to a gene. Germline V gene sequence: CDR1 SGDLS, CDR2 YYNGEE. The CDR3 is 14 residues long. The DNA for the CDR3 is TGTGCCAGCAGCGTAGGCGGGGGGGCCTACGAGCAGTACTTC. This encodes CASSVGGGAYEQYF.

Only one count was recorded for this clone. The chain couples TRBV19 to TRBJ2-2; D perhaps matches TRBD1 (5 bases). Trimming took off 3 bases at V and 4 bases at J, with 15 bases between the two ends. Germline V gene sequence: CDR1 LNHDA, CDR2 SQIVND (reference sequence). This CDR3 is 16 amino acids long. Here the CDR3 DNA reads TGTGCCAGTAGTATTGGAGCAGGGATCTTCACCGGGGAGCTGTTTTTT. It translates to CASSIGAGIFTGELFF.

The V and J genes are TRBV4-3 and TRBJ2-3; D is perhaps TRBD2 (7 bases). V was clipped by 4 bases and J by 2 bases, with 16 bases between them. CDR1 LGHNA and CDR2 YSLEER come from the germline V gene. The CDR3 is made up of 16 amino acids. In DNA form, the CDR3 reads TGCGCCAGCAGCCCTGGTTGGGGGGGGCCCACAGATACGCAGTATTTT. Translation gives CASSPGWGGPTDTQYF.

The rearrangement joins TRBV7-5 to TRBJ1-5; the table calls TRBD1, which could not be checked here. TRBV7-5 is marked as a pseudogene. The CDR3 length is 15 residues. CDR3 in DNA: TGTGTCAGAAGCGGGACAGGGGATAGCAATCAGCCCCAGCATTTT. Its translation: CVRSGTGDSNQPQHF.

This clone was seen a single time. The rearrangement uses TRBV24-1 and TRBJ2-5, with TRBD2 matching 12 bases. The CDR3 sequence is 15 residues long. The germline CDR1 and CDR2 sequences are KGHDR and SFDVKD. V dropped 7 bases and J dropped 1; count of bases not matched to a gene: 3. Written as DNA, the CDR3 is TGTGCCACCAGCACTAGCGGGGGGTTCCAAGAGACCCAGTACTTC. Translation gives CATSTSGGFQETQYF.

V is TRBV9 and J is TRBJ1-1; 7 bases map to TRBD1. The V segment lost 2 bases and the J segment 1 base; nucleotides outside the gene matches: 2. There are 14 residues in the CDR3. The germline CDR1 and CDR2 sequences are SGDLS and YYNGEE. The chain's CDR3 is CASSVDRANTEAFF. The CDR3 nucleotides read TGTGCCAGCAGCGTCGACAGGGCGAACACTGAAGCTTTCTTT.

The J gene is TRBJ1-1, the V gene TRBV5-4; D is unclear. Trimming shortened V by 1 base and J by 0 bases, and 7 bases separated the two germline ends. Per the germline V gene, CDR1 is SGHNT and CDR2 is YYREEE (reference sequence). The CDR3 is 14 residues long. Here the CDR3 DNA reads TGTGCCAGCAGCTTGCCAGGCATGAACACTGAAGCTTTCTTT. Residues: CASSLPGMNTEAFF.

CDR3 coding DNA: TGTGCCAGCAGTTTCGGGACAGGGTATGGCTACACCTTC. Its protein is CASSFGTGYGYTF. The chain combines TRBV27 with TRBJ1-2, with 9 bases that match TRBD1. V gave up 3 bases and J gave up 5 bases; unmatched junction bases: 1. Germline V gives CDR1 MNHEY, CDR2 SMNVEV (reference sequence). This CDR3 has 13 residues.

This clone turned up a few times. The V and J genes are TRBV3-1 (or the pseudogene TRBV3-2) and TRBJ1-2; D is undetermined. CDR3 size: 13 residues. Trimming pared 2 bases from V and 6 bases from J, leaving 10 bases between. Germline loops: CDR1 LGHDT, CDR2 YNNKEL (reference sequence). This chain's CDR3 is CASSQLQKDGYTF. CDR3 coding DNA: TGTGCCAGCAGCCAACTACAGAAAGATGGCTACACCTTC.

The count of this clone is one. The chain employs TRBV27 and TRBJ2-2; D could derive from TRBD1 or TRBD2 (6 bases each). Germline V gene sequence: CDR1 MNHEY, CDR2 SMNVEV (reference sequence). This CDR3 region has 15 residues. V was pared by 4 bases and J by 5 bases, with 14 bases between. The CDR3 spells CASSSSGAGTGELFF. The CDR3 DNA reads TGTGCCAGCAGTTCCTCAGGGGCGGGGACCGGGGAGCTGTTTTTT.

Written as DNA, the CDR3 is TGCGCCAGCAGCTATCTGGGACCAAATCTCCTAGGACTGTTTTTT. Its translation: CASSYLGPNLLGLFF. The J gene is TRBJ1-4, the V gene TRBV4-3; the D gene is possibly TRBD1 (5 bases). CDR1 and CDR2 (germline): LGHNA, YSLEER. With 5 bases removed from V and 13 bases from J, the gap between germline ends came to 23 bases. This CDR3 is built from 15 residues.

J is TRBJ2-1 and V is TRBV7-2; 9 bases are shared with TRBD2. The germline V gene has CDR1 SGHTA and CDR2 FQGNSA. This CDR3 is 14 amino acids long. The V segment lost 5 bases and the J segment 6 bases; nucleotides outside the gene matches: 5. CDR3 in amino acids: CASSRAGGRNEQFF. The CDR3, as DNA: TGTGCCAGCAGCAGGGCGGGGGGGCGCAATGAGCAGTTCTTC.

The CDR3 coding sequence is TGTGCCAGCAGCCGGCGGGACTACGAGCAGTACTTC. As protein: CASSRRDYEQYF. The chain employs TRBV3-1 (or the pseudogene TRBV3-2) and TRBJ2-7; TRBD2 is a possible D gene (6 bases). This CDR3 contains 12 residues. Per germline, CDR1 LGHDT and CDR2 YNNKEL (reference sequence). Trimming stripped 4 bases from V and 3 bases from J, with 7 bases between.

This sequence joins TRBV4-1 and TRBJ2-7, with 9 bases that match TRBD1. This CDR3 is 15 amino acids long. With V trimmed by 4 bases and J by 1 base, 5 bases remained unmatched. Germline CDR1 MGHRA, CDR2 YSYEKL. The CDR3 DNA follows: TGCGCCAGCAGCCTAAACAGGGGGCCTTCCTACGAGCAGTACTTC. This sequence encodes CASSLNRGPSYEQYF.

As regards this clone: The identical CDR3 is also encoded by other nucleotide sequences in the sample. The chain combines TRBV28 with TRBJ1-4, with D perhaps matching TRBD1 (6 bases). The germline gives CDR1 MDHEN, CDR2 SYDVKM. Deletions cut 2 bases from V and 5 bases from J, with 9 bases between. There are 14 residues in the CDR3. The CDR3 nucleotides are TGTGCCAGCAGTTTAGGCCAGGGGAATGAAAAACTGTTTTTT. This codes for CASSLGQGNEKLFF.

V gene TRBV6-6 combines with J gene TRBJ2-2; 8 bases are shared with TRBD2. The CDR3 contains 16 residues. The germline gives CDR1 MNHNY, CDR2 SVGAGI (reference sequence). Germline trimming cut 2 bases from V and 5 bases from J; bases unmatched to any gene: 7. The CDR3 nucleotides are TGTGCCAGCAGTTACCCGGGACTAGTGGGGACCGGGGAGCTGTTTTTT. Encoded protein: CASSYPGLVGTGELFF.